This T cell receptor (beta chain) was sequenced for a study of T cells expressing NK-cell markers. Study findings and constraints: Of the CD8+ T cells in 5 to 7 donors, 1.0-7.0% belonged to dominant NKG2C+ clonotypes. Among several donors, these clonotypes also ranked first in the CD3+CD56-NKG2C+ fraction.

The authors made TCR beta cDNA libraries by 5'RACE template switching. This switching added a universal primer site and UMIs. TCRdb reprocessed the 5' RACE reads and stores each CDR3 protein as one record, lacking DNA. The sample has about 110,000 distinct CDR3 sequences. The germline gives CDR1 SQVTM, CDR2 ANQGSEA. CDR3 length equals 14 residues. A word on this clonotype: The antigen is not known.

The V gene is TRBV29-1, the J gene TRBJ2-5; TCRdb selects TRBD1, and the lack of DNA leaves this call unchecked. The sequence was obtained from a woman between 18 and 70 years old in good health. The sequenced sample consisted of blood T cells: a sorted CD56 or NKG2C T cell subset, CD4+ or CD8+ T cells, or bulk PBMC T cells (not recorded which). This CDR3 reads CSANRDRGLETQYF. Full variable domain (missing parts from reference TRBV29-1 and TRBJ2-5): SAVISQKPSRDICQRGTSLTIQCQVDSQVTMMFWYRQQPGQSLTLIATANQGSEATYESGFVIDKFPISRPNLTFSTLTVSNMSPEDSSIYLCSANRDRGLETQYFGPGTRLLVL.